The 31 T cell receptor beta chains in this list originate from one sample, sequenced in a study of blood T cell repertoires in COVID-19. Produced via immunoSEQ multiplex PCR; TCRdb's table is partial and in-frame only. This sample yields around 60,000 clones, of which just over 85% are seen a single time; about 1.5% belongs to the top ten. The sequenced material came from peripheral blood. These receptors all come from a woman of 80 years or more with acute or convalescent COVID-19.

The chain links TRBV10-3 to TRBJ1-1, with D tentatively TRBD1 (5 bases). Germline V gene lookup returns CDR1 ENHRY and CDR2 SYGVKD. V lost 8 bases to trimming and J lost 3 bases, with 13 bases between them. This CDR3 is built from 13 residues. The CDR3 nucleotides are TGTGCCATCTCTGGGGCTGTGGACACTGAAGCTTTCTTT. Protein: CAISGAVDTEAFF.

The chain carries TRBV7-2 and TRBJ2-4, with D possibly TRBD2 on 5 matching bases. V lost 3 bases and J lost 7, with 13 bases in between. Germline assignment: CDR1 SGHTA and CDR2 FQGNSA. This CDR3 has 14 residues. As DNA, the CDR3 is TGTGCCAGCAGCTTTGGCAGCCGAGGGAACATTCAGTACTTC. Amino acid sequence: CASSFGSRGNIQYF.

This clone was seen more than once but under ten times. The chain recombines TRBV5-8 with TRBJ2-3; no reliable D call. V was shortened by 3 bases and J by 1 base, with 6 bases between the two germline ends. This CDR3 has 13 amino acids. CDR1 is SGHTS and CDR2 is YDEGEE in the germline V gene. CDR3 region: CASSSPGTDTQYF. The CDR3 nucleotides are TGTGCCAGCAGCTCCCCCGGCACAGATACGCAGTATTTT.

The genes are TRBV5-6 and TRBJ2-3; 8 bases fit TRBD2. V trimming: 5 bases; J trimming: 3 bases; junction bases outside the gene matches: 11. Germline values: CDR1 SGHDT, CDR2 YYEEEE. The CDR3 contains 16 residues. This CDR3 reads CASSWAAGGRTDTQYF. The DNA of the CDR3 is TGTGCCAGCAGTTGGGCTGCGGGGGGCAGAACAGATACGCAGTATTTT. Based on the CDR3 plus reference TRBV5-6 and TRBJ2-3, the full variable domain is DAGVTQSPTHLIKTRGQQVTLRCSPKSGHDTVSWYQQALGQGPQFIFQYYEEEERQRGNFPDRFSGHQFPNYSSELNVNALLLGDSALYLCASSWAAGGRTDTQYFGPGTRLTVL.

The V call is TRBV11-2, the J call TRBJ2-7, with 8 nucleotides matching TRBD2. The CDR3 is made up of 14 amino acids. Germline CDR1 is SGHAT and CDR2 is FQNNGV. V was clipped by 4 bases and J by 6 bases; unmatched bases: 8. CDR3 loop: CASSSLGLAFEQYF. CDR3 DNA: TGTGCCAGCAGCTCCCTAGGACTAGCTTTCGAGCAGTACTTC. The whole variable domain, filled in from reference TRBV11-2 and TRBJ2-7, reads EAGVAQSPRYKIIEKRQSVAFWCNPISGHATLYWYQQILGQGPKLLIQFQNNGVVDDSQLPKDRFSAERLKGVDSTLKIQPAKLEDSAVYLCASSSLGLAFEQYFGPGTRLTVT.

The J gene is TRBJ2-7, the V gene TRBV7-3, with 12 bases that match TRBD2. Germline V gene data show CDR1 as SGHTA and CDR2 as FQGTGA. The length of the CDR3 is 15 residues. The V gene end was trimmed by 8 bases and the J gene end by 0 bases; junction bases not matched to a gene: 5. CDR3 in amino acids: CASRLAGGSSYEQYF. For the CDR3, the DNA is TGTGCCAGCCGGCTAGCGGGGGGGAGCTCCTACGAGCAGTACTTC. Drawing the rest from reference TRBV7-3 and TRBJ2-7, the complete variable domain is GAGVSQTPSNKVTEKGKYVELRCDPISGHTALYWYRQSLGQGPEFLIYFQGTGAADDSGLPNDRFFAVRPEGSVSTLKIQRTERGDSAVYLCASRLAGGSSYEQYFGPGTRLTVT.

This chain links TRBV19 with TRBJ2-2; D perhaps matches TRBD2 (5 bases). Germline-derived CDR1 and CDR2 are LNHDA and SQIVND (reference sequence). The CDR3 totals 15 residues. V lost 6 bases, J lost 5 bases, and 16 bases lay in between. Written as DNA, the CDR3 is TGTGCCAGTAGCCGGACTCGGTCGGGGACCGGGGAGCTGTTTTTT. It yields the protein CASSRTRSGTGELFF.

This chain links TRBV5-1 with TRBJ2-5; no clear D. Germline assignment: CDR1 SGHRS and CDR2 YFSETQ. V lost 3 bases to trimming and J lost 1 base, with 13 bases between them. CDR3 length equals 15 residues. The DNA of the CDR3 is TGCGCCAGCAGCTCACTTATACCCCCCCAAGAGACCCAGTACTTC. It encodes CASSSLIPPQETQYF.

This clone was seen a single time. V and J are TRBV30 and TRBJ1-4, with 7 positions matching TRBD1. V trimming: 2 bases; J trimming: 10 bases; junction bases outside the gene matches: 13. Germline CDR1 reads GTSNPN; CDR2 reads SVGIG (reference sequence). The CDR3 extends over 15 amino acids. Written as DNA, the CDR3 is TGTGCCTGGAGTTTCCCCAGGGGGTTTGGAGGAAAACTGTTTTTT. This translates into CAWSFPRGFGGKLFF.

The gene calls are TRBV4-1 and TRBJ1-6; D is unclear. Trimming shortened V by 3 bases and J by 13 bases, and 7 bases separated the two germline ends. Germline CDR1 and CDR2: MGHRA and YSYEKL. The CDR3 sequence is 11 residues long. CDR3 nucleotide sequence: TGCGCCAGCAGCCACAAGCCGCCCCTCCACTTT. As protein: CASSHKPPLHF.

The genes are TRBV11-2 and TRBJ2-5; 10 positions match TRBD2. CDR3 length: 17 amino acids. The junction had 8 bases not matched to a gene; V was cut back by 2 bases and J by 2 bases. Germline lookup yields CDR1 SGHAT and CDR2 FQNNGV. CDR3: CASSLTGASGGQETQYF. Here the CDR3 DNA reads TGTGCCAGCAGCTTAACGGGGGCTAGCGGGGGACAAGAGACCCAGTACTTC.

The chain employs TRBV12-3 or TRBV12-4 and TRBJ1-1, with D tentatively TRBD1 (5 bases). Trimming pared 1 base from V and 4 bases from J, leaving 7 bases between. This CDR3 comprises 13 residues. The DNA of the CDR3 is TGTGCCAGCAGTTTAGGCCAGGGCACTGAAGCTTTCTTT. This sequence encodes CASSLGQGTEAFF.

The genes are TRBV15 and TRBJ2-5, with TRBD2 matching 9 bases. The CDR3 runs to 17 residues. Per germline, CDR1 LNHNV and CDR2 YYDKDF (reference sequence). V lost 1 base to trimming and J lost 3 bases; unmatched junction nucleotides: 9. The CDR3: CATSRGEGGRGEETQYF. For the CDR3, the DNA is TGTGCCACCAGCAGAGGGGAAGGCGGGAGGGGAGAAGAGACCCAGTACTTC.

V is TRBV2 and J is TRBJ1-2; D not certain. This CDR3 is built from 12 residues. CDR1 and CDR2 (germline): SNHLY, FYNNEI. Trimming removed 4 bases at V and 8 bases at J, with 11 bases between. CDR3 sequence reads: CASSGSERGYTF. CDR3 in DNA: TGTGCCAGCAGTGGATCCGAGCGAGGCTACACCTTC.

V is TRBV5-1 and J is TRBJ2-7; 8 nucleotides line up with TRBD2. CDR3 size: 15 residues. Germline trimming cut 2 bases from V and 0 bases from J; bases unmatched to any gene: 4. Germline V gene sequence: CDR1 SGHRS, CDR2 YFSETQ. CDR3 nucleotides: TGCGCCAGCAGCTTTGGAGCGGGGGTCTCCTACGAGCAGTACTTC. As protein: CASSFGAGVSYEQYF.

The J gene is TRBJ2-3, the V gene TRBV29-1; TRBD1 is a possible D gene (6 bases). Between the trimmed V and J ends, which lost 1 base and 4 bases, there was a span of 12 bases. The CDR3 extends over 14 amino acids. Germline values: CDR1 SQVTM, CDR2 ANQGSEA. In nucleotides, the CDR3 is TGCAGCGTTGAAGTTTACAGGGCGGCAGATACGCAGTATTTT. It codes for CSVEVYRAADTQYF.

The chain joins TRBV5-1 to TRBJ2-1; D remains unclear. The CDR3 consists of 16 residues. The germline V gene has CDR1 SGHRS and CDR2 YFSETQ. Trimming stripped 3 bases from V and 2 bases from J, with 15 bases between. The CDR3 DNA sequence: TGCGCCAGCAGCTCTTCGTACAGTTCCCCCTACAATGAGCAGTTCTTC. It translates to CASSSSYSSPYNEQFF. Complete variable domain (other parts from reference TRBV5-1 and TRBJ2-1): KAGVTQTPRYLIKTRGQQVTLSCSPISGHRSVSWYQQTPGQGLQFLFEYFSETQRNKGNFPGRFSGRQFSNSRSEMNVSTLELGDSALYLCASSSSYSSPYNEQFFGPGTRLTVL.

This clone was detected once. The V call is TRBV7-6, the J call TRBJ2-2, with TRBD2 matching over 7 bases. CDR1 is SGHVS, CDR2 FNYEAQ, per germline. The CDR3 has 16 amino acids. The ends lost 7 bases at V and 4 bases at J; junction bases unmatched: 12. DNA of the CDR3: TGTGCCAGCACCATTAGGAGTAGCGGGTTCACCGGGGAGCTGTTTTTT. It codes for CASTIRSSGFTGELFF.

The V call is TRBV28, the J call TRBJ1-4; no reliable D call. CDR1 is MDHEN and CDR2 is SYDVKM in the germline V gene. CDR3 length: 11 residues. V lost 5 bases and J 5 bases, leaving 3 bases between the germline ends. The CDR3, as DNA: TGTGCCAGCAGTCGGAATGAAAAACTGTTTTTT. As protein: CASSRNEKLFF.

V is TRBV5-1 and J is TRBJ2-3, with 7 bases lining up with TRBD1. V shed 4 bases, J shed 2 bases, and the junction held 4 bases outside the gene matches. Germline V CDR1 and CDR2: SGHRS, YFSETQ. This CDR3 has 14 amino acids. The CDR3, as DNA: TGCGCCAGCAGCGAGGGACAGATCACAGATACGCAGTATTTT. This sequence encodes CASSEGQITDTQYF.

The chain joins TRBV4-1 to TRBJ1-3, with D possibly matching TRBD1 (5 bases). V was shortened by 4 bases and J by 0 bases, with 13 bases between the two germline ends. This CDR3 contains 16 residues. Per germline, CDR1 MGHRA and CDR2 YSYEKL. The CDR3 DNA follows: TGCGCCAGCAGCCGAGCAGGGTTTGACTCTGGAAACACCATATATTTT. This translates into CASSRAGFDSGNTIYF.

The rearrangement uses TRBV24-1 and TRBJ2-1; 8 bases align to TRBD1. From germline, CDR1 is KGHDR and CDR2 SFDVKD. Losses at the gene ends were 3 bases for V and 6 bases for J; bases not matched to a gene: 3. The length of the CDR3 is 14 residues. CDR3 coding DNA: TGTGCCACCAGTGATAATACAGGGGGCAATGAGCAGTTCTTC. Amino acids: CATSDNTGGNEQFF.

Details on this clone: At the DNA level, this CDR3 is encoded by other sequences in the same sample as well. The chain couples TRBV6-6 to TRBJ1-2; possibly TRBD1 for D (6 bases). Per the germline V gene, CDR1 is MNHNY and CDR2 is SVGAGI (reference sequence). The CDR3 is 12 amino acids. Trimming took 8 bases from V and 3 from J, leaving 10 bases between them. The CDR3 DNA sequence: TGTGCCAGCTCTCCAGGGGACTATGGCTACACCTTC. Translating it yields CASSPGDYGYTF.

The chain carries TRBV19 and TRBJ2-3; 10 bases are a match to TRBD1. CDR3 size: 14 residues. From germline, CDR1 is LNHDA and CDR2 SQIVND (reference sequence). V lost 4 bases and J lost 4; bases outside the gene matches: 2. CDR3 loop: CASSRDRGSDTQYF. The CDR3 DNA reads TGTGCCAGTAGTAGGGACAGGGGCTCAGATACGCAGTATTTT.

The chain recombines TRBV30 with TRBJ1-6, with no clear D. Trimming cost V 2 bases and J 7 bases, with 6 bases left between them. CDR1 GTSNPN and CDR2 SVGIG come from the germline V gene (reference sequence). The CDR3 is made up of 12 amino acids. The CDR3 reads CAWSIINSPLHF. The DNA of the CDR3 is TGTGCCTGGAGTATTATAAATTCACCCCTCCACTTT.

In its sample, this clone was seen once. V usage is TRBV7-3 and J usage is TRBJ1-2, with TRBD1 identical over 8 bases. Germline CDR1 and CDR2: SGHTA and FQGTGA. The CDR3 extends over 14 amino acids. The V gene end was trimmed by 5 bases and the J gene end by 7 bases; junction bases not matched to a gene: 9. The CDR3 DNA sequence: TGTGCCAGCAGCCCGACAGGGGAACGGTTTGGCTACACCTTC. This sequence encodes CASSPTGERFGYTF.

The CDR3 here is CASSLDRETQYF. The CDR3 DNA reads TGTGCCAGCTCCCTTGACAGAGAGACCCAGTACTTC. This chain joins TRBV18 and TRBJ2-5; possible D gene TRBD1, 5 bases. In germline, CDR1 is KGHSH, CDR2 LQKENI. The CDR3 contains 12 residues. The germline V and J ends were trimmed by 6 bases and 4 bases, with 9 bases remaining between them. The full variable domain, rest sourced from reference TRBV18 and TRBJ2-5, is NAGVMQNPRHLVRRRGQEARLRCSPMKGHSHVYWYRQLPEEGLKFMVYLQKENIIDESGMPKERFSAEFPKEGPSILRIQQVVRGDSAAYFCASSLDRETQYFGPGTRLLVL.

The chain joins TRBV12-3 or TRBV12-4 to TRBJ2-5, with 8 bases aligning to TRBD2. CDR3 length equals 13 residues. Unmatched junction bases numbered 2, after V lost 5 bases and J lost 3 bases. The CDR3: CASSLGREETQYF. In nucleotides, the CDR3 is TGTGCCAGCAGTCTCGGGAGGGAAGAGACCCAGTACTTC.

The chain employs TRBV19 and TRBJ1-3; D is perhaps TRBD1 (6 bases). Germline V lookup: CDR1 LNHDA, CDR2 SQIVND (reference sequence). Trimming took off 10 bases at V and 4 bases at J, with 14 bases between the two ends. The CDR3 consists of 13 residues. The CDR3 is CATSGVSGNTIYF. In DNA, the CDR3 is TGTGCCACCTCAGGGGTATCCGGAAACACCATATATTTT. Variable domain in full (rest from reference TRBV19 and TRBJ1-3): DGGITQSPKYLFRKEGQNVTLSCEQNLNHDAMYWYRQDPGQGLRLIYYSQIVNDFQKGDIAEGYSVSREKKESFPLTVTSAQKNPTAFYLCATSGVSGNTIYFGEGSWLTVV.

This clone was recorded once. The chain has TRBV15 and TRBJ2-2; a possible D gene is TRBD1 (6 bases). Per germline, CDR1 LNHNV and CDR2 YYDKDF (reference sequence). The CDR3 is 15 residues long. With 1 base removed from V and 2 bases from J, the gap between germline ends came to 8 bases. The CDR3: CATSRGGHNTGELFF. The CDR3 coding sequence is TGTGCCACCAGCAGAGGGGGACATAACACCGGGGAGCTGTTTTTT.

V is TRBV28 and J is TRBJ2-6, with 8 nucleotides matching TRBD1. Unmatched junction bases numbered 13, after V lost 3 bases and J lost 0 bases. The CDR3 sequence is 20 residues long. The germline V gene has CDR1 MDHEN and CDR2 SYDVKM. Here the CDR3 reads CASSFSTTGTGPSGANVLTF. The CDR3 DNA reads as TGTGCCAGCAGTTTCTCTACCACCGGGACAGGCCCCTCTGGGGCCAACGTCCTGACTTTC.